This TCR beta chain was identified in a study of blood T cell repertoires in COVID-19 (dated by TCRdb to about 2020). About the full investigation: Collaborator samples came from the United States, Italy and Spain and covered acute and convalescent phases of COVID-19. The prospective study material was composed of cDNA or gDNA derived from T cells, B-cell-depleted T cells, or PBMCs. Subjects who had been exposed to COVID-19, were actively infected with it, or had recovered from it provided the deeply sampled blood TCRbeta repertoires that made up the dataset. The repertoires were made available in a free public database intended to serve as a resource for research on the immune response to SARS-CoV-2. The samples were drawn from the first 160 participants of the ongoing ImmuneRACE study and from 950 to 1,500 subjects provided by 6 global collaborators. Sample metadata almost always included a de-identified subject ID, COVID-19 status, age in years and sex. HLA class I and class II types, where available, came from metadata supplied by the sample provider rather than from assay-based typing. Summary of the overall study and its limitations: How much clinical and demographic metadata was included differed by source and by participant, and the metadata was provided uncurated.

V ends up 0 bases short and J 4 bases short, with an unmatched junction base count of 6. Taken from cysteine to phenylalanine, the CDR3 has 16 residues. Left in the record is the CDR3 DNA by itself, 48 bases read in frame from the first base. From the germline V gene, CDR1 is MNHEY and CDR2 is SVGAGI. Notes on this clone: Its recognized antigen is unknown. No base qualities exist here, and no much larger clone lies one base off it.

The collaborating institutions used their own protocols to collect whole blood in K2EDTA tubes. Collaborator samples were shipped for TCRbeta analysis as frozen whole blood, isolated PBMCs, or DNA extracted from either sample type. TCRbeta CDR3 regions were amplified from genomic DNA by means of the immunoSEQ Assay, a bias-controlled multiplex PCR. From the authors' description of their analysis: The number of nucleated cells in each sample was estimated by amplification of reference gene primers within the assay. Sequence reads were collapsed and filtered to measure the absolute abundance of every unique TCRbeta CDR3 rearrangement. Productive Simpson clonality was computed per sample as the square root of Simpson's diversity index over productive rearrangements. TCRdb mirrors the immuneACCESS table, restricted to in-frame sequences. Some clones are absent from its copies; in checked studies, under half trace to an unresolved V gene, and the reason for the others is unknown. D and trimming were read from the DNA, whereas the V and J calls and clone size are those reported in that table. This sample has approximately 130,000 clones in its table, and about 74% of those were observed once. In total, the top ten clones hold roughly 7.9% of the sample.

The sequence derives from a human donor in a cohort sampled during active COVID-19. This chain is built from TRBV6-5 and TRBJ2-5, and 9 bases in between align with TRBD2. Source material: peripheral blood. The CDR3 loop reads CASSYSSAGGGETQYF. The DNA reads TGTGCCAGCAGTTACTCGAGTGCGGGGGGGGGAGAGACCCAGTACTTC.